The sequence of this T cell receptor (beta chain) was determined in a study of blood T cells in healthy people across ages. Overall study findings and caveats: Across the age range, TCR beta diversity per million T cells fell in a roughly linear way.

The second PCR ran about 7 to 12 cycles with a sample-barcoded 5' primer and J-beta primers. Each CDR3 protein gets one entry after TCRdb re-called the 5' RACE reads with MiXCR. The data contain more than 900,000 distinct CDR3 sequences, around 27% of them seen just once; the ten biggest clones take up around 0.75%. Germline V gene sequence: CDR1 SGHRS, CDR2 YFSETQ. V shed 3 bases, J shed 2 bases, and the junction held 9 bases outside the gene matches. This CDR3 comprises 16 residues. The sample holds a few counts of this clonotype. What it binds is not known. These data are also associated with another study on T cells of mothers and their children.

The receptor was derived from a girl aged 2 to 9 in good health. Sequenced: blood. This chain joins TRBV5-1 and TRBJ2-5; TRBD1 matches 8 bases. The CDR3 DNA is TGCGCCAGCAGCTACGGGACAGGCATTACTCAAGAGACCCAGTACTTC. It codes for CASSYGTGITQETQYF.